What follows is one T cell receptor beta chain and its context. This CDR3 has 17 residues. V lost 2 bases, J lost 6 bases, and 13 bases stayed unmatched. Per germline, CDR1 LGHNA and CDR2 YNFKEQ. This record comes from a study of blood T cell repertoires in COVID-19. This table comes from immunoSEQ multiplex PCR, and its TCRdb copy is limited to in-frame clones, with some not included. The profile covers under 250,000 clones, with about four fifths appearing a single time and 4% to 5.5% taken by the ten largest. This sequence originates from a man over 45 with active or convalescent COVID-19. The genes are TRBV4-2 and TRBJ1-5, with TRBD1 matching 7 bases. Sequencing input: peripheral blood. CDR3 nucleotides: TGTGCCAGCAGCCAACTGTTTGGACAGGCAGTGGGTCAGCCCCAGCATTTT. Protein: CASSQLFGQAVGQPQHF.